The 27 T cell receptor beta chains below were found in one sample sequenced in a study of somatic mutations in cytotoxic T cells in rheumatoid arthritis. Generated by immunoSEQ multiplex PCR, the TCRdb table keeps only in-frame clones and is missing some. Altogether 7,000 to 9,500 clones are present, roughly nine tenths being singletons, with the ten largest covering roughly 16%. What was sequenced was CD8+ T cells sorted from blood. Every receptor here comes from a man aged 40-49 years with rheumatoid arthritis.

The chain uses TRBV7-9 and TRBJ1-4; weak D call: TRBD1 (5 bases). The CDR3 totals 12 residues. Trimming removed 4 bases at V and 8 bases at J, with 8 bases between. CDR1 SEHNR and CDR2 FQNEAQ come from the germline V gene (reference sequence). The CDR3 protein is CASSSWGEKLFF. In nucleotides, the CDR3 is TGTGCCAGCAGCTCTTGGGGCGAAAAACTGTTTTTT.

CDR3 sequence: CASSRRQGSYGYTF. DNA of the CDR3: TGTGCCAGCAGTAGGAGACAGGGGTCCTATGGCTACACCTTC. The J gene is TRBJ1-2, the V gene TRBV28; 8 positions agree with TRBD1. V lost 5 bases to trimming and J lost 4 bases; unmatched junction nucleotides: 6. CDR3 length: 14 amino acids. The V gene's germline CDR1 is MDHEN and CDR2 SYDVKM.

V gene TRBV6-5 combines with J gene TRBJ1-1; 9 positions match TRBD1. There are 14 residues in the CDR3. Trimming cost V 4 bases and J 1 base; bases outside gene matches: 1. CDR1 and CDR2 from the germline V gene are MNHEY and SVGAGI. This chain's CDR3 is CASSLTGGNTEAFF. In DNA form, the CDR3 reads TGTGCCAGCAGTTTGACAGGGGGGAACACTGAAGCTTTCTTT.

The gene calls are TRBV2 and TRBJ1-2; maybe TRBD1 (5 bases). V lost 2 bases to trimming and J lost 8 bases, with 21 bases between them. This CDR3 has 16 amino acids. Germline CDR1 reads SNHLY; CDR2 reads FYNNEI. CDR3 sequence: CASSEFRRDNSWGYTF. CDR3 DNA sequence: TGTGCCAGCAGTGAATTTCGCAGGGATAATTCGTGGGGCTACACCTTC.

In DNA form, the CDR3 reads TGTGCCAGCAGCTTAGGGGCGACAGGGGCCTACGAGCAGTACTTC. Translated, it gives CASSLGATGAYEQYF. The chain recombines TRBV11-2 with TRBJ2-7, with 8 nucleotides matching TRBD1. The CDR3 is made up of 15 amino acids. Germline V gene lookup returns CDR1 SGHAT and CDR2 FQNNGV. Germline trimming cut 1 base from V and 2 bases from J; bases unmatched to any gene: 4.

The chain links TRBV5-1 to TRBJ2-1, with 7 bases aligning to TRBD2. This CDR3 is 13 amino acids long. Germline CDR1 and CDR2: SGHRS and YFSETQ. V lost 6 bases to trimming and J lost 7 bases; unmatched junction nucleotides: 7. CDR3 sequence: CASTLGGGNEQFF. The DNA of the CDR3 is TGCGCCAGCACCCTGGGGGGGGGAAATGAGCAGTTCTTC.

This chain links TRBV19 with TRBJ2-3, with 8 bases identical to TRBD2. The CDR3 extends over 15 amino acids. Germline V gene sequence: CDR1 LNHDA, CDR2 SQIVND (reference sequence). The V gene end was trimmed by 6 bases and the J gene end by 6 bases; junction bases not matched to a gene: 11. Here the CDR3 reads CASSFSGGEADTQYF. DNA of the CDR3: TGTGCCAGTAGCTTCAGCGGGGGAGAGGCGGATACGCAGTATTTT.

The chain is built from TRBV19 and TRBJ1-2; 10 positions match TRBD1. This CDR3 has 17 amino acids. Germline CDR1 and CDR2: LNHDA and SQIVND (reference sequence). V shed 4 bases, J shed 2 bases, and the junction held 10 bases outside the gene matches. This CDR3 reads CASSTSTGGKQNYGYTF. The CDR3 DNA follows: TGTGCCAGTAGTACTTCGACAGGGGGCAAACAAAACTATGGCTACACCTTC. Using reference TRBV19 and TRBJ1-2 for the parts outside the CDR3, the full variable domain is DGGITQSPKYLFRKEGQNVTLSCEQNLNHDAMYWYRQDPGQGLRLIYYSQIVNDFQKGDIAEGYSVSREKKESFPLTVTSAQKNPTAFYLCASSTSTGGKQNYGYTFGSGTRLTVV.

This clone was recorded only once. The chain couples TRBV19 to TRBJ2-1; 11 bases are shared with TRBD2. This CDR3 is built from 17 residues. From germline, CDR1 is LNHDA and CDR2 SQIVND (reference sequence). V was clipped by 5 bases and J by 5 bases; unmatched bases: 11. CDR3 residues: CASSLRLAGLGDNEQFF. The DNA of the CDR3 is TGTGCCAGTAGTCTCCGACTAGCGGGGCTGGGGGACAATGAGCAGTTCTTC.

V usage is TRBV5-1 and J usage is TRBJ2-7, with a tentative D call TRBD2 (7 bases). The CDR3 length is 14 residues. Trimming took 5 bases from V and 3 from J, leaving 15 bases between them. In germline, CDR1 is SGHRS, CDR2 YFSETQ. The CDR3 region has the DNA TGCGCCAGCAGAGAGGGGGGGGAGGGCTACGAGCAGTACTTC. Translating it yields CASREGGEGYEQYF.

This chain connects TRBV6-5 to TRBJ1-1; maybe TRBD1 (5 bases). CDR1 and CDR2 from the germline V gene are MNHEY and SVGAGI. This CDR3 contains 15 residues. V lost 0 bases and J lost 2, with 10 bases in between. Here the CDR3 DNA reads TGTGCCAGCAGTTACTCGCAGGGTCCAAACACTGAAGCTTTCTTT. Translated, it gives CASSYSQGPNTEAFF.

Comments on this clone: Its ends do not fully match the called genes, so a read error is possible. V and J are TRBV15 and TRBJ1-5, with 8 nucleotides matching TRBD1. Germline V lookup: CDR1 LNHNV, CDR2 YYDKDF (reference sequence). The CDR3 spans 14 residues. The CDR3 here is CATSGDRGHQPQHF. The CDR3 DNA is TGTGCCACCAGCGGAGACAGGGGTCATCAGCCCCAGCATTTT.

The chain couples TRBV18 to TRBJ2-1; 14 bases align to TRBD2. This CDR3 spans 19 amino acids. In germline, CDR1 is KGHSH, CDR2 LQKENI. V was clipped by 4 bases and J by 2 bases; unmatched bases: 10. As DNA, the CDR3 is TGTGCCAGCTCACAGGGGACTAGCGGGGGCCGGAAGCCCTACAATGAGCAGTTCTTC. It is translated as CASSQGTSGGRKPYNEQFF. Using reference TRBV18 and TRBJ2-1 for the parts outside the CDR3, the full variable domain is NAGVMQNPRHLVRRRGQEARLRCSPMKGHSHVYWYRQLPEEGLKFMVYLQKENIIDESGMPKERFSAEFPKEGPSILRIQQVVRGDSAAYFCASSQGTSGGRKPYNEQFFGPGTRLTVL.

This chain connects TRBV7-4 to TRBJ1-2, with TRBD1 matching 10 bases. With V trimmed by 5 bases and J by 8 bases, 8 bases remained unmatched. Germline V gene sequence: CDR1 SGHVT, CDR2 SQSDAQ. The CDR3 extends over 14 amino acids. Here the CDR3 reads CASSLGTGAWGYTF. Written as DNA, the CDR3 is TGTGCCAGCAGCCTGGGGACAGGGGCATGGGGCTACACCTTC.

There are a few counts of this clone. The CDR3: CASSLSSGDTQYF. CDR3 nucleotide sequence: TGTGCCAGCAGCTTATCTAGCGGGGATACGCAGTATTTT. The V and J genes are TRBV13 and TRBJ2-3; the match to TRBD2 covers 8 bases. This CDR3 is built from 13 residues. The ends lost 2 bases at V and 6 bases at J; junction bases unmatched: 1. The germline CDR1 and CDR2 sequences are PRHDT and FYEKMQ (reference sequence).

The rearrangement uses TRBV27 and TRBJ2-2, with D perhaps matching TRBD1 (6 bases). With 5 bases removed from V and 6 bases from J, the gap between germline ends came to 10 bases. This CDR3 has 13 amino acids. Germline CDR1 and CDR2: MNHEY and SMNVEV (reference sequence). CDR3 in amino acids: CASSLQGPGELFF. CDR3 DNA sequence: TGTGCCAGCAGTCTACAGGGTCCCGGGGAGCTGTTTTTT.

The gene calls are TRBV6-1 and TRBJ1-6; the match to TRBD1 covers 7 bases. CDR3 length: 15 amino acids. Losses at the gene ends were 8 bases for V and 7 bases for J; bases not matched to a gene: 11. Germline V lookup: CDR1 MNHNS, CDR2 SASEGT. The CDR3, as DNA: TGTGCCAGCTCCCGTCGGCAGGGGGAGAATTCACCCCTCCACTTT. Its protein is CASSRRQGENSPLHF.

The CDR3 DNA is TGTGCCAGCAGCCAAGGACAGGGGGCTCAAGAGACCCAGTACTTC. Protein sequence: CASSQGQGAQETQYF. V is TRBV5-8 and J is TRBJ2-5; 11 nucleotides agree with TRBD1. From germline, CDR1 is SGHTS and CDR2 YDEGEE. With 4 bases clipped from V and 2 bases from J, the junction kept 4 bases outside the gene matches. The CDR3 totals 15 residues.

The chain has TRBV5-4 and TRBJ2-7; 9 bases line up with TRBD1. Germline V CDR1 and CDR2: SGHNT, YYREEE (reference sequence). V was pared by 2 bases and J by 4 bases, with 4 bases of the junction left unmatched. This CDR3 has 14 residues. The CDR3 coding sequence is TGTGCCAGCAGCTTTGGGACAGGGCTTTACGAGCAGTACTTC. This encodes CASSFGTGLYEQYF.

This clone has only a few counts. The chain employs TRBV4-2 and TRBJ2-1; 7 bases align to TRBD2. V was clipped by 0 bases and J by 10 bases; unmatched bases: 12. This CDR3 has 16 residues. Germline CDR1 LGHNA, CDR2 YNFKEQ. The CDR3 reads CASSQDGFLAAVEQFF. As DNA, the CDR3 is TGTGCCAGCAGCCAAGACGGGTTTCTAGCGGCCGTGGAGCAGTTCTTC.

The V and J genes are TRBV6-1 and TRBJ1-5; the D gene is possibly TRBD1 (6 bases). Trimming took 7 bases from V and 0 from J, leaving 13 bases between them. The CDR3 contains 15 residues. Germline lookup yields CDR1 MNHNS and CDR2 SASEGT. In DNA form, the CDR3 reads TGTGCCAGCACTCCACACAGGGTTAGCAATCAGCCCCAGCATTTT. As protein: CASTPHRVSNQPQHF.

This clone was recorded a few times. The CDR3 protein is CASSQVAGNYGYTF. DNA for the CDR3: TGCGCCAGCAGCCAAGTTGCAGGGAACTATGGCTACACCTTC. The chain employs TRBV4-1 and TRBJ1-2; perhaps TRBD1 as D (5 bases). V was shortened by 1 base and J by 2 bases, with 8 bases between the two germline ends. Germline CDR1 MGHRA, CDR2 YSYEKL. The CDR3 runs to 14 residues.

The chain uses TRBV5-5 and TRBJ1-2; 11 bases match TRBD1. Germline V CDR1 and CDR2: SGHKS, YYEKEE (reference sequence). The CDR3 totals 14 residues. The V segment lost 4 bases and the J segment 4 bases; nucleotides outside the gene matches: 3. CDR3 sequence: CASSVGQGAYGYTF. Here the CDR3 DNA reads TGTGCCAGCAGCGTCGGACAGGGGGCCTATGGCTACACCTTC.

In the case of this clone: Other nucleotide sequences from this sample produce the same CDR3. This rearrangement joins TRBV5-4 to TRBJ1-6; no clear D. V lost 1 base and J lost 10, with 12 bases in between. Germline V gene sequence: CDR1 SGHNT, CDR2 YYREEE (reference sequence). CDR3 length equals 14 residues. The CDR3 DNA reads as TGTGCCAGCAGCTTGATAGCCGTCGAATCACCCCTCCACTTT. This encodes CASSLIAVESPLHF.

V gene TRBV5-1 combines with J gene TRBJ2-3; 10 nucleotides align to TRBD2. V gave up 4 bases and J gave up 2 bases; unmatched junction bases: 7. The CDR3 has 16 residues. Germline V gene data show CDR1 as SGHRS and CDR2 as YFSETQ. The CDR3 reads CASSERAGGDTDTQYF. Written as DNA, the CDR3 is TGCGCCAGCAGCGAGAGAGCGGGGGGGGACACAGATACGCAGTATTTT.

The V and J genes are TRBV10-2 and TRBJ1-6; D not resolved. Between the trimmed V and J ends, which lost 2 bases and 6 bases, there was a span of 8 bases. CDR1 and CDR2 (germline): WSHSY, SAAADI. This CDR3 is built from 14 residues. The CDR3 here is CASSETESNSPLHF. The CDR3 region has the DNA TGCGCCAGCAGTGAGACAGAAAGTAATTCACCCCTCCACTTT.

The genes are TRBV29-1 and TRBJ1-2, with D perhaps TRBD1 (5 bases). The V gene lost 7 bases and the J gene lost 2 bases, with 14 bases spanning the gap. The CDR3 covers 13 residues. The V gene's germline CDR1 is SQVTM and CDR2 ANQGSEA. The CDR3 reads CSAPSGGNYGYTF. CDR3 sequence (DNA): TGCAGCGCCCCTTCCGGGGGGAACTATGGCTACACCTTC.